This T cell receptor (beta chain) appears in the sequencing data of a study of T cells after yellow fever vaccination. The study, taken as a whole, reports: Detected again after the booster were most primary-vaccination clones, at nearly 97% CD4 and nearly 90% CD8. The bulk population could contribute abundant contaminating clonotypes to FACS-sorted repertoires.

Germline values: CDR1 DFQATT, CDR2 SNEGSKA (reference sequence). CDR3 length: 13 residues. UMIs and a universal primer site were added when TCR cDNA was made by 5'RACE template switching. TCRdb used MiXCR to reprocess the 5' RACE reads, holding one entry per CDR3 protein. The repertoire includes about 300,000 distinct CDR3 sequences, approximately 10% of them detected once, and about 3.5% sits in the top ten. This clonotype was observed a handful of times. Its specificity is unknown. The receptor was derived from a man aged 18 to 30 who received the YFV17D yellow fever vaccine. The chain joins TRBV20-1 to TRBJ2-3; TRBD2 agrees at 12 bases. Sequenced material: CD4+ T cells sorted from PBMCs, taken 5 days after the yellow fever booster vaccination. CDR3 loop: CARLAGDTDTQYF. The CDR3 bases are TGCGCACGACTAGCGGGGGACACAGATACGCAGTATTTT.